The 20 T cell receptor beta chains below come from one sample, sequenced in a study of spatial heterogeneity in lung cancer. Time point: sample taken at primary tumor resection. Frozen PBMC, nontumor lung or tumor provided whole RNA, which was sequenced unsorted. From the 5' RACE reads, TCRdb called clonotypes with MiXCR, one entry per CDR3 protein. The data show about 38,000 distinct CDR3 sequences, less than 5.5% seen once. This specimen was PBMCs, taken at surgery. These receptors were obtained from a female donor with early-stage non-small cell lung cancer.

This clonotype was found many times. The chain couples TRBV4-2 to TRBJ2-7; the match to TRBD2 covers 8 bases. Trimming took 3 bases from V and 1 from J; bases not matched to a gene: 14. Germline CDR1 LGHNA, CDR2 YNFKEQ. CDR3 length equals 18 residues. In nucleotides, the CDR3 is TGTGCCAGCAGCCACAGAGTCGGCGAGCGGGGGATATCCTACGAGCAGTACTTC. Amino acid sequence: CASSHRVGERGISYEQYF.

In this sample, this clonotype turned up many times. This chain uses TRBV25-1 with TRBJ1-2, with D maybe TRBD1 (6 bases). Trimming took 0 bases from V and 5 from J, leaving 10 bases between them. The CDR3 sequence is 14 residues long. Germline assignment: CDR1 MGHDK and CDR2 SYGVNS. CDR3 loop: CASSEYDRRYGYTF. CDR3 nucleotide sequence: TGTGCCAGCAGTGAATACGACAGGAGATATGGCTACACCTTC.

There are many counts of this clonotype. V usage is TRBV27 and J usage is TRBJ2-3; possibly TRBD1 for D (6 bases). The V end lost 2 bases, the J end lost 2 bases, and 14 bases lay between the germline ends. Per the germline V gene, CDR1 is MNHEY and CDR2 is SMNVEV (reference sequence). CDR3 size: 16 residues. The CDR3 DNA sequence: TGTGCCAGCAGTTTAAGTGCAGGGGAGCTCACAGATACGCAGTATTTT. Protein sequence: CASSLSAGELTDTQYF.

There are many counts of this clonotype. V gene TRBV2 combines with J gene TRBJ2-6, with D possibly being TRBD2 (5 bases). V lost 4 bases to trimming and J lost 2 bases, with 12 bases between them. The V gene's germline CDR1 is SNHLY and CDR2 FYNNEI. CDR3 length equals 16 residues. The CDR3 protein is CASSVERAAGANVLTF. CDR3 coding DNA: TGTGCCAGCAGTGTTGAGAGGGCAGCTGGGGCCAACGTCCTGACTTTC.

This clonotype showed up just a few times. V and J are TRBV13 and TRBJ1-2, with D unresolved. The CDR3 has 19 residues. Between the trimmed V and J ends, which lost 1 base and 0 bases, there was a span of 21 bases. CDR1 PRHDT and CDR2 FYEKMQ come from the germline V gene (reference sequence). This CDR3 reads CASSLEQNPPWSANYGYTF. CDR3 coding DNA: TGTGCCAGCAGCTTAGAACAGAACCCTCCGTGGTCAGCTAACTATGGCTACACCTTC.

This clonotype was seen ten or more times. The chain links TRBV28 to TRBJ1-1; a weak D match, TRBD1 (5 bases). Germline V gives CDR1 MDHEN, CDR2 SYDVKM. V lost 6 bases and J 5 bases, leaving 13 bases between the germline ends. The CDR3 length is 13 residues. The CDR3 spells CASSPLGETEAFF. The CDR3 bases are TGTGCCAGCAGCCCACTGGGGGAGACTGAAGCTTTCTTT.

This clonotype was picked up a small number of times. The gene calls are TRBV24-1 and TRBJ2-3; D is undetermined. CDR1 KGHDR and CDR2 SFDVKD come from the germline V gene. V gave up 2 bases and J gave up 2 bases, with 13 bases separating them. The CDR3 spans 16 residues. This CDR3 reads CATSDSFPGSTDTQYF. The CDR3 DNA reads as TGTGCCACCAGTGATTCCTTTCCCGGGTCCACAGATACGCAGTATTTT.

This clonotype was seen ten or more times. The CDR3 region is CASSPTPNTEAFF. CDR3 coding DNA: TGTGCCAGCAGCCCTACACCGAACACTGAAGCTTTCTTT. The chain joins TRBV5-4 to TRBJ1-1; unclear D gene. Germline loops: CDR1 SGHNT, CDR2 YYREEE (reference sequence). V lost 4 bases and J 1 base, leaving 8 bases between the germline ends. This CDR3 is built from 13 residues.

This clonotype occurred a few times. A much larger clone sits a single nucleotide away, making a read error possible. The chain carries TRBV6-6 and TRBJ1-1; weak D call: TRBD1 (5 bases). This CDR3 contains 15 residues. From germline, CDR1 is MNHNY and CDR2 SVGAGI (reference sequence). DNA for the CDR3: TGTGCCAGCAGTTACTCTTCAGGGAGGAACGCTGAAGCTTTCTTT. This translates into CASSYSSGRNAEAFF.

This sequence joins TRBV27 and TRBJ2-3; D perhaps matches TRBD1 (6 bases). Germline V gene data show CDR1 as MNHEY and CDR2 as SMNVEV (reference sequence). The CDR3 is 16 residues long. The ends were cut back, 5 bases at V and 7 bases at J, with 22 bases in the middle. The CDR3 bases are TGTGCCAGCAGTCTCCGACAGGTCCCTAATGTGAATACGCAGTATTTT. Amino acids: CASSLRQVPNVNTQYF.

Here the CDR3 reads CASSLRGQANYGYTF. For the CDR3, the DNA is TGTGCCAGCAGTTTACGTGGACAGGCAAACTATGGCTACACCTTC. This chain links TRBV12-3 or TRBV12-4 with TRBJ1-2, with 7 bases that match TRBD1. The CDR3 sequence is 15 residues long. Unmatched junction bases numbered 5, after V lost 2 bases and J lost 2 bases.

A remark on this clonotype: Just one base apart from a much larger clone, this may be a read error. The chain employs TRBV5-5 and TRBJ2-7; 9 positions agree with TRBD2. This CDR3 has 15 amino acids. The J segment lost 0 bases and the V segment lost 2 bases, leaving 3 bases of the junction unmatched. Germline CDR1 reads SGHKS; CDR2 reads YYEKEE (reference sequence). This CDR3 reads CASSFRTSVSYEQYF. The CDR3 DNA follows: TGTGCCAGCAGCTTCAGGACTAGCGTCTCCTACGAGCAGTACTTC.

The rearrangement links TRBV6-5 to TRBJ2-7; 11 nucleotides line up with TRBD2. V lost 6 bases and J lost 2; bases outside the gene matches: 6. This CDR3 has 15 amino acids. Looked up from germline, CDR1 is MNHEY and CDR2 is SVGAGI. CDR3 DNA: TGTGCCAGCAGAACCCTAGCGGGGGGCACCTACGAGCAGTACTTC. Protein product: CASRTLAGGTYEQYF.

V is TRBV6-1 and J is TRBJ2-2; D is uncertain. Trimming took off 5 bases at V and 6 bases at J, with 10 bases between the two ends. The CDR3 extends over 13 amino acids. The V gene's germline CDR1 is MNHNS and CDR2 SASEGT. The CDR3 region has the DNA TGTGCCAGCAGTCAAACGAGATCCGGGGAGCTGTTTTTT. Protein product: CASSQTRSGELFF.

This clonotype was observed at least ten times. The chain joins TRBV12-3 or TRBV12-4 to TRBJ2-7; 9 bases are shared with TRBD1. V lost 5 bases and J lost 3; bases outside the gene matches: 5. CDR3 length equals 14 residues. The CDR3 here is CASSPGTGLYEQYF. The CDR3, as DNA: TGTGCCAGCAGTCCCGGGACAGGGCTCTACGAGCAGTACTTC.

The V and J genes are TRBV12-3 or TRBV12-4 and TRBJ2-7; 7 bases align to TRBD1. Unmatched junction bases numbered 11, after V lost 5 bases and J lost 1 base. This CDR3 spans 16 amino acids. The CDR3 spells CASSTERGRGSYEQYF. CDR3 DNA: TGTGCCAGCAGTACTGAGAGAGGCAGGGGGTCCTACGAGCAGTACTTC.

The sample holds many counts of this clonotype. This chain links TRBV10-3 with TRBJ2-7, with TRBD2 matching over 10 bases. Trimming took 2 bases from V and 3 from J; bases not matched to a gene: 10. Germline CDR1 ENHRY, CDR2 SYGVKD. The CDR3 has 17 amino acids. CDR3 in DNA: TGTGCCATCAGTGAGAATCTGGTCCTAGCGGGGGACTACGAGCAGTACTTC. Translation gives CAISENLVLAGDYEQYF.

V usage is TRBV30 and J usage is TRBJ1-1, with no clear D. The germline gives CDR1 GTSNPN, CDR2 SVGIG (reference sequence). V lost 0 bases and J lost 0, with 5 bases in between. The length of the CDR3 is 13 residues. CDR3 sequence: CAWSVRMNTEAFF. DNA for the CDR3: TGTGCCTGGAGTGTAAGAATGAACACTGAAGCTTTCTTT.

The table lists this clonotype with many counts. The chain employs TRBV4-2 and TRBJ1-2, with a tentative D call TRBD1 (5 bases). The length of the CDR3 is 15 residues. V lost 4 bases and J lost 2, with 14 bases in between. CDR1 is LGHNA and CDR2 is YNFKEQ in the germline V gene. The CDR3 region has the DNA TGTGCCAGCAGCCCTCTGGGGGGGATCAACTATGGCTACACCTTC. This encodes CASSPLGGINYGYTF.

There are many counts of this clonotype. This rearrangement joins TRBV6-5 to TRBJ2-1; D not certain. The germline V gene encodes CDR1 MNHEY and CDR2 SVGAGI. Trimming removed 4 bases at V and 9 bases at J, with 10 bases between. This CDR3 has 12 residues. CDR3 protein: CASSSRNAEQFF. CDR3 DNA: TGTGCCAGCAGTTCCCGGAACGCTGAGCAGTTCTTC.